Listed here are 15 T cell receptor beta chains from one sample, sequenced in a study of response to subunit inactivated influenza vaccine. MiXCR, run by TCRdb on the RT-PCR reads, gives a single entry per CDR3 protein. The top ten hold about 2.8% of the sample, which has roughly 550,000 distinct CDR3 sequences, approximately 24% seen once. The sample was also linked to a second study, of T cells expressing NK-cell markers. That source notes: For TCR beta, cDNA was produced by 5'RACE template switching with UMIs.

Sequenced here: CD4+ T cells sorted from PBMCs, sampled approximately 12 days after vaccination. These receptors were obtained from a man aged 50 or older who received an inactivated influenza vaccine.

This clonotype was picked up a small number of times. The chain links TRBV5-1 to TRBJ1-1; 9 bases agree with TRBD1. Germline CDR1 is SGHRS and CDR2 is YFSETQ. Trimming cost V 4 bases and J 6 bases; bases outside gene matches: 10. The CDR3 runs 15 residues. For the CDR3, the DNA is TGCGCCAGCAGCCTGGCTGGGGGACAGGGCGCTGAAGCTTTCTTT. Protein: CASSLAGGQGAEAFF.

This clonotype came up a few times. The V call is TRBV12-3 or TRBV12-4, the J call TRBJ2-7; the D gene is possibly TRBD2 (6 bases). V lost 6 bases, J lost 1 base, and 10 bases lay in between. The CDR3 extends over 13 amino acids. The CDR3 region has the DNA TGTGCCAGCAGGCGGGACGCATCCTACGAGCAGTACTTC. It yields the protein CASRRDASYEQYF.

This clonotype was found many times. The V gene is TRBV12-3 or TRBV12-4, the J gene TRBJ1-3; D uncertain. V lost 5 bases and J lost 2, with 4 bases in between. This CDR3 spans 12 amino acids. The CDR3 sequence: CASSRAGNTIYF. In DNA form, the CDR3 reads TGTGCCAGCAGTCGGGCTGGAAACACCATATATTTT.

This clonotype was seen only a few times. This chain joins TRBV28 and TRBJ2-7; unclear D gene. This CDR3 has 13 residues. Trimming cost V 5 bases and J 6 bases, with 14 bases left between them. Per germline, CDR1 MDHEN and CDR2 SYDVKM. CDR3 in amino acids: CASSRAGPTEQYF. CDR3 bases: TGTGCCAGCAGTCGGGCCGGCCCTACCGAGCAGTACTTC.

This chain links TRBV4-3 with TRBJ1-5; TRBD1 agrees at 7 bases. Germline trimming cut 2 bases from V and 4 bases from J; bases unmatched to any gene: 20. Germline lookup yields CDR1 LGHNA and CDR2 YSLEER. The CDR3 spans 20 residues. CDR3 loop: CASSQLQPKEGARGNQPQHF. The CDR3 region has the DNA TGCGCCAGCAGCCAACTTCAGCCTAAAGAGGGGGCGCGGGGGAATCAGCCCCAGCATTTT.

As to this clonotype: At one boundary the junction diverges from the germline segment, which might be a read error. This chain links TRBV11-2 with TRBJ2-1; TRBD2 matches at 8 bases. The CDR3 is made up of 17 amino acids. CDR1 is SGHAT, CDR2 FQNNGV, per germline. CDR3 coding DNA: TGTGCCGGCAGCTTAGGCCGGGGGGGCCGGTCCTACAATGAGCAGTTCTTC. Its protein product is CAGSLGRGGRSYNEQFF. The full variable domain, in which reference TRBV11-2 and TRBJ2-1 provide the parts outside the CDR3, is EAGVAQSPRYKIIEKRQSVAFWCNPISGHATLYWYQQILGQGPKLLIQFQNNGVVDDSQLPKDRFSAERLKGVDSTLKIQPAKLEDSAVYLCAGSLGRGGRSYNEQFFGPGTRLTVL.

CDR3 bases: TGTGCCAGCAGCAACCTCTTACATGGCCACCAAGAGACCCAGTACTTC. It encodes CASSNLLHGHQETQYF. The chain carries TRBV5-4 and TRBJ2-5; D is ambiguous. The CDR3 loop spans 16 amino acids. Trimming left V 4 bases short and J 0 bases short, with 16 bases between. CDR1 and CDR2 from the germline V gene are SGHNT and YYREEE (reference sequence).

The chain is built from TRBV20-1 and TRBJ2-7, with TRBD2 matching over 10 bases. The J segment lost 4 bases and the V segment lost 1 base, leaving 4 bases of the junction unmatched. Germline values: CDR1 DFQATT, CDR2 SNEGSKA (reference sequence). CDR3 length: 14 residues. CDR3 amino acids: CSARVPAGGYEQYF. The CDR3 DNA reads as TGCAGTGCTAGAGTCCCAGCGGGAGGGTACGAGCAGTACTTC.

This clonotype was found a few times. The rearrangement joins TRBV10-3 to TRBJ2-2; perhaps TRBD2 as D (6 bases). Trimming left V 2 bases short and J 2 bases short, with 12 bases between. CDR3 length: 16 amino acids. CDR1 and CDR2 (germline): ENHRY, SYGVKD. The CDR3 nucleotides read TGTGCCATCAGTGAGAGTTCACTAGCAAACACCGGGGAGCTGTTTTTT. Translation gives CAISESSLANTGELFF.

The table lists this clonotype with many counts. This rearrangement joins TRBV30 to TRBJ1-1; D is undetermined. The V end was cut by 6 bases, the J end by 7 bases, with 21 bases between. The CDR3 totals 14 residues. The germline gives CDR1 GTSNPN, CDR2 SVGIG (reference sequence). CDR3 bases: TGTGCCTGCCCACGAAGGCGGGGTCTGGGTGAAGCTTTCTTT. Its translation is CACPRRRGLGEAFF.

This chain joins TRBV24-1 and TRBJ2-7, with D hard to call. Germline CDR1 is KGHDR and CDR2 is SFDVKD. This CDR3 contains 13 residues. Trimming cost V 5 bases and J 2 bases, with 9 bases left between them. CDR3 loop: CATSADTAYEQYF. The CDR3 coding sequence is TGTGCCACCAGTGCAGACACAGCCTACGAGCAGTACTTC.

This clonotype was detected a few times. This chain uses TRBV5-5 with TRBJ2-2; TRBD1 agrees at 12 bases. V shed 4 bases and J 8 bases; nucleotides not matched to a gene: 9. Per germline, CDR1 SGHKS and CDR2 YYEKEE (reference sequence). The CDR3 totals 16 residues. Written as DNA, the CDR3 is TGTGCCAGCAGCAAACCGGGACAGGGGGCAAGGGGGGAGCTGTTTTTT. Protein: CASSKPGQGARGELFF. Looking up the rest from reference TRBV5-5 and TRBJ2-2 gives the full variable domain: DAGVTQSPTHLIKTRGQQVTLRCSPISGHKSVSWYQQVLGQGPQFIFQYYEKEERGRGNFPDRFSARQFPNYSSELNVNALLLGDSALYLCASSKPGQGARGELFFGEGSRLTVL.

This clonotype was counted only a few times. The chain has TRBV10-3 and TRBJ2-1, with 8 positions matching TRBD1. The CDR3 totals 15 residues. The ends lost 3 bases at V and 7 bases at J; junction bases unmatched: 8. Germline V gene lookup returns CDR1 ENHRY and CDR2 SYGVKD. CDR3 protein: CAISEGDRYGNEQFF. As DNA, the CDR3 is TGTGCCATCAGTGAAGGGGACAGGTATGGGAATGAGCAGTTCTTC.

This chain links TRBV5-1 with TRBJ2-3, with D unclear. V was pared by 0 bases and J by 4 bases, with 9 bases between. The germline CDR1 and CDR2 sequences are SGHRS and YFSETQ. This CDR3 has 14 residues. CDR3 coding DNA: TGCGCCAGCAGCTTGGCCGGGTCCTCAGATACGCAGTATTTT. Its protein is CASSLAGSSDTQYF.

This rearrangement joins TRBV4-2 to TRBJ1-2, with D unclear. V lost 1 base and J 2 bases, leaving 17 bases between the germline ends. The CDR3 runs 17 residues. Germline V gives CDR1 LGHNA, CDR2 YNFKEQ. This CDR3 reads CASSQGLAYGENYGYTF. Written as DNA, the CDR3 is TGTGCCAGCAGCCAAGGGCTAGCGTACGGAGAGAACTATGGCTACACCTTC.